This passage covers 27 T cell receptor beta chains from one sample sequenced in a study of blood T cell repertoires in COVID-19. Sequencing was performed with immunoSEQ multiplex PCR; in TCRdb, only in-frame clones are kept and a portion is missing. This sample carries roughly 190,000 clones, 84% of them seen once, and the ten largest clones take roughly 5%. Input material: peripheral blood. The receptors derive from a woman aged 70-85 years with active or convalescent COVID-19.

The chain uses TRBV4-1 and TRBJ1-2, with D possibly being TRBD1 (6 bases). The CDR3 has 16 residues. Germline V gene sequence: CDR1 MGHRA, CDR2 YSYEKL. Trimming took off 0 bases at V and 0 bases at J, with 11 bases between the two ends. Written as DNA, the CDR3 is TGCGCCAGCAGCCAAGATTGGGAGGGGGCTAACTATGGCTACACCTTC. Its protein product is CASSQDWEGANYGYTF.

Comments on this clone: It is likely a read error, because the conserved phenylalanine at the end of the CDR3 is missing. Because the CDR3's place on the DNA is in doubt, the DNA is left out and the CDR3 is given as listed by TCRdb. This chain joins TRBV27 and TRBJ1-6; the D call TRBD1 from the table was never checked on the DNA. CDR1 is MNHEY, CDR2 SMNVEV, per germline (reference sequence). A total of 9 residues make up the CDR3, ends included. CDR3 amino acids: CASSRDSPG.

This chain uses TRBV7-3 with TRBJ2-3, with 10 bases aligning to TRBD1. J gave up 5 bases and V 5 bases, and 4 bases lay outside the gene matches. Germline lookup yields CDR1 SGHTA and CDR2 FQGTGA. This CDR3 is 14 amino acids long. The CDR3 region is CASSTDRGQDTQYF. The CDR3 DNA reads TGTGCCAGCAGCACCGACAGGGGGCAAGATACGCAGTATTTT.

This chain uses TRBV6-5 with TRBJ2-7; D not resolved. Trimming cost V 2 bases and J 3 bases, with 8 bases left between them. The CDR3 is 13 residues long. In germline, CDR1 is MNHEY, CDR2 SVGAGI. The CDR3 spells CASSYNRLYEQYF. The DNA of the CDR3 is TGTGCCAGCAGTTACAATCGTCTCTACGAGCAGTACTTC.

The V gene is TRBV19, the J gene TRBJ2-2, with 9 bases that match TRBD1. CDR3 length equals 15 residues. Germline V lookup: CDR1 LNHDA, CDR2 SQIVND (reference sequence). V gave up 5 bases and J gave up 4 bases; unmatched junction bases: 5. Written as DNA, the CDR3 is TGTGCCAGTAGTCCGGGACAGGGAGGCACCGGGGAGCTGTTTTTT. Its translation is CASSPGQGGTGELFF. Variable domain in full (rest from reference TRBV19 and TRBJ2-2): DGGITQSPKYLFRKEGQNVTLSCEQNLNHDAMYWYRQDPGQGLRLIYYSQIVNDFQKGDIAEGYSVSREKKESFPLTVTSAQKNPTAFYLCASSPGQGGTGELFFGEGSRLTVL.

This chain uses TRBV12-3 or TRBV12-4 with TRBJ1-2; D might be TRBD1 (6 bases). The CDR3 is made up of 11 amino acids. Between the trimmed V and J ends, which lost 6 bases and 13 bases, there was a span of 15 bases. The CDR3 here is CASRRTGLLTF. As DNA, the CDR3 is TGTGCCAGCAGACGAACAGGGCTCCTCACCTTC.

V and J are TRBV19 and TRBJ2-4; D gene uncertain. The germline CDR1 and CDR2 sequences are LNHDA and SQIVND (reference sequence). The germline V and J ends were trimmed by 4 bases and 0 bases, with 10 bases remaining between them. The CDR3 is 15 residues long. In DNA form, the CDR3 reads TGTGCCAGTAGTAGTACCGACTTAGCCAAAAACATTCAGTACTTC. It specifies CASSSTDLAKNIQYF.

The chain uses TRBV11-2 and TRBJ2-7; 12 nucleotides match TRBD1. In germline, CDR1 is SGHAT, CDR2 FQNNGV. The CDR3 extends over 19 amino acids. V trimming: 3 bases; J trimming: 7 bases; junction bases outside the gene matches: 19. CDR3: CASSFAPGQGAARPWEQYF. DNA for the CDR3: TGTGCCAGCAGCTTCGCTCCGGGACAGGGGGCTGCCCGCCCCTGGGAGCAGTACTTC.

The J gene is TRBJ2-5, the V gene TRBV5-5; D might be TRBD1 (6 bases). The V gene lost 5 bases and the J gene lost 1 base, with 12 bases spanning the gap. The CDR3 runs 14 residues. Germline V lookup: CDR1 SGHKS, CDR2 YYEKEE (reference sequence). In nucleotides, the CDR3 is TGTGCCAGCAGTTTCCGGACAGCCCAAGAGACCCAGTACTTC. Residues: CASSFRTAQETQYF.

This chain uses TRBV30 with TRBJ1-2; no clear D. Germline V gene lookup returns CDR1 GTSNPN and CDR2 SVGIG (reference sequence). Trimming took off 6 bases at V and 3 bases at J, with 14 bases between the two ends. This CDR3 comprises 13 residues. The DNA of the CDR3 is TGTGCCTGTTCCTATGCCGGGGACTATGGCTACACCTTC. It translates to CACSYAGDYGYTF.

This sequence joins TRBV5-1 and TRBJ1-1; TRBD1 aligns across 7 bases. CDR3 size: 14 residues. Germline V gene lookup returns CDR1 SGHRS and CDR2 YFSETQ. V was pared by 6 bases and J by 1 base, with 6 bases of the junction left unmatched. Here the CDR3 DNA reads TGCGCCAGCACCATCCAGGGGGGGAACACTGAAGCTTTCTTT. Its translation: CASTIQGGNTEAFF. Full variable domain (rest looked up from reference TRBV5-1 and TRBJ1-1): KAGVTQTPRYLIKTRGQQVTLSCSPISGHRSVSWYQQTPGQGLQFLFEYFSETQRNKGNFPGRFSGRQFSNSRSEMNVSTLELGDSALYLCASTIQGGNTEAFFGQGTRLTVV.

The chain carries TRBV19 and TRBJ1-3, with 8 bases lining up with TRBD1. The CDR3 runs 15 residues. Germline V gene sequence: CDR1 LNHDA, CDR2 SQIVND (reference sequence). V shed 8 bases and J 0 bases; nucleotides not matched to a gene: 6. CDR3 bases: TGTGCCAGTCGCACTGACAGGGGCTCTGGAAACACCATATATTTT. It encodes CASRTDRGSGNTIYF.

This clone has a handful of counts. J is TRBJ2-1 and V is TRBV5-1; 11 positions agree with TRBD2. Germline values: CDR1 SGHRS, CDR2 YFSETQ. Trimming at V came to 2 bases and at J to 9 bases, leaving 10 bases not matched to a gene. The CDR3 has 16 amino acids. The CDR3 coding sequence is TGCGCCAGCAGCTTCGGGATACTAGCGGGAGCGGTTGAGCAGTTCTTC. It codes for CASSFGILAGAVEQFF.

The J gene is TRBJ2-7, the V gene TRBV19, with 9 nucleotides matching TRBD1. This CDR3 contains 15 residues. Germline V gene sequence: CDR1 LNHDA, CDR2 SQIVND (reference sequence). V gave up 2 bases and J gave up 4 bases; unmatched junction bases: 6. CDR3 region: CASSISDRGRYEQYF. The CDR3 region has the DNA TGTGCCAGTAGTATAAGCGACAGGGGGAGGTACGAGCAGTACTTC.

The genes are TRBV5-6 and TRBJ2-3; 8 nucleotides match TRBD2. J gave up 4 bases and V 4 bases, and 5 bases lay outside the gene matches. The germline V gene has CDR1 SGHDT and CDR2 YYEEEE. The length of the CDR3 is 14 residues. The CDR3, as DNA: TGTGCCAGCAGCACTCGGGGGGGCGCAGATACGCAGTATTTT. Translation: CASSTRGGADTQYF.

The gene calls are TRBV6-5 and TRBJ2-1, with 7 bases that match TRBD2. There are 15 residues in the CDR3. After removal of 2 bases from V and 4 bases from J, the junction contained 5 bases not matched to a gene. Germline CDR1 and CDR2: MNHEY and SVGAGI. The CDR3 region has the DNA TGTGCCAGCAGTTACGGTCCTAGCGGATACAATGAGCAGTTCTTC. Encoded protein: CASSYGPSGYNEQFF.

The chain employs TRBV12-2 and TRBJ2-5; the table calls TRBD1, which could not be checked here. TRBV12-2 is listed as a pseudogene. The CDR3 sequence is 16 residues long. This CDR3 reads CASRTLVSGHQETQYF. The CDR3, as DNA: TGTGCAAGTCGGACGCTTGTGTCGGGACATCAAGAGACCCAGTACTTC.

This clone has just a few counts. The chain couples TRBV30 to TRBJ1-6; 7 nucleotides line up with TRBD1. V lost 2 bases and J lost 5; bases outside the gene matches: 3. The CDR3 contains 14 residues. From germline, CDR1 is GTSNPN and CDR2 SVGIG (reference sequence). In nucleotides, the CDR3 is TGTGCCTGGAGTCGAGGACAGGATAATTCACCCCTCCACTTT. Translation: CAWSRGQDNSPLHF.

This chain joins TRBV30 and TRBJ1-1, with 9 nucleotides matching TRBD1. Germline V lookup: CDR1 GTSNPN, CDR2 SVGIG (reference sequence). Trimming took 0 bases from V and 0 from J; bases not matched to a gene: 8. The CDR3 is 17 residues long. The CDR3 here is CAWSVGQGRRMNTEAFF. The DNA for the CDR3 is TGTGCCTGGAGTGTGGGACAGGGTAGAAGAATGAACACTGAAGCTTTCTTT.

The chain carries TRBV9 and TRBJ1-2, with TRBD1 identical over 7 bases. This CDR3 contains 14 residues. CDR1 SGDLS and CDR2 YYNGEE come from the germline V gene. V dropped 2 bases and J dropped 4; count of bases not matched to a gene: 5. DNA for the CDR3: TGTGCCAGCAGCGTGGGGCAGGGGGTCTATGGCTACACCTTC. As protein: CASSVGQGVYGYTF.

The CDR3: CASSLAGTSGSNEQFF. In nucleotides, the CDR3 is TGTGCCAGCAGCTTAGCCGGGACTAGCGGGAGCAATGAGCAGTTCTTC. The chain joins TRBV11-2 to TRBJ2-1; 14 positions match TRBD2. Unmatched junction bases numbered 2, after V lost 1 base and J lost 6 bases. Germline-derived CDR1 and CDR2 are SGHAT and FQNNGV. This CDR3 comprises 16 residues.

The chain's CDR3 is CASRTGQGTYEQYF. CDR3 coding DNA: TGTGCCAGCAGAACCGGACAGGGGACGTACGAGCAGTACTTC. V is TRBV2 and J is TRBJ2-7, with 9 bases aligning to TRBD1. Trimming at V came to 6 bases and at J to 4 bases, leaving 7 bases not matched to a gene. The V gene's germline CDR1 is SNHLY and CDR2 FYNNEI. The CDR3 has 14 amino acids.

This chain links TRBV3-1 (or the pseudogene TRBV3-2) with TRBJ2-7; TRBD1 matches 7 bases. J lost 5 bases, V lost 1 base, and 11 bases had no gene match. CDR3 length: 16 amino acids. Germline CDR1 and CDR2: LGHDT and YNNKEL (reference sequence). The DNA of the CDR3 is TGTGCCAGCAGCCAAGGATATCGACAGGGCCCCGACGAGCAGTACTTC. This sequence encodes CASSQGYRQGPDEQYF.

This rearrangement joins TRBV3-1 (or the pseudogene TRBV3-2) to TRBJ1-2; weak D call: TRBD1 (5 bases). Between the trimmed V and J ends, which lost 3 bases and 2 bases, there was a span of 13 bases. The germline V gene encodes CDR1 LGHDT and CDR2 YNNKEL (reference sequence). The CDR3 runs 15 residues. Here the CDR3 reads CASSHRGFANYGYTF. In DNA form, the CDR3 reads TGTGCCAGCAGCCATAGGGGATTCGCGAACTATGGCTACACCTTC.

This rearrangement joins TRBV5-1 to TRBJ2-5; 12 bases line up with TRBD2. Germline CDR1 reads SGHRS; CDR2 reads YFSETQ. The V gene end was trimmed by 3 bases and the J gene end by 1 base; junction bases not matched to a gene: 1. The CDR3 extends over 15 amino acids. The chain's CDR3 is CASSWTSGAQETQYF. Written as DNA, the CDR3 is TGCGCCAGCAGCTGGACTAGCGGGGCCCAAGAGACCCAGTACTTC.

V is TRBV5-1 and J is TRBJ1-1; 10 bases are a match to TRBD1. CDR3 length: 15 amino acids. CDR1 and CDR2 (germline): SGHRS, YFSETQ. The junction had 5 bases not matched to a gene; V was cut back by 2 bases and J by 4 bases. This CDR3 reads CASSFRQGASTEAFF. The CDR3 DNA reads as TGCGCCAGCAGCTTTCGACAGGGGGCGAGCACTGAAGCTTTCTTT.

CDR3 coding DNA: TGTGCCAGCAGCTTAAACCCAACTAGCGGGTCCTACGAGCAGTACTTC. Encoded protein: CASSLNPTSGSYEQYF. The V and J genes are TRBV11-2 and TRBJ2-7, with 9 bases lining up with TRBD2. Losses at the gene ends were 2 bases for V and 1 base for J; bases not matched to a gene: 6. The CDR3 loop spans 16 amino acids. Germline CDR1 SGHAT, CDR2 FQNNGV. Full variable domain (rest looked up from reference TRBV11-2 and TRBJ2-7): EAGVAQSPRYKIIEKRQSVAFWCNPISGHATLYWYQQILGQGPKLLIQFQNNGVVDDSQLPKDRFSAERLKGVDSTLKIQPAKLEDSAVYLCASSLNPTSGSYEQYFGPGTRLTVT.